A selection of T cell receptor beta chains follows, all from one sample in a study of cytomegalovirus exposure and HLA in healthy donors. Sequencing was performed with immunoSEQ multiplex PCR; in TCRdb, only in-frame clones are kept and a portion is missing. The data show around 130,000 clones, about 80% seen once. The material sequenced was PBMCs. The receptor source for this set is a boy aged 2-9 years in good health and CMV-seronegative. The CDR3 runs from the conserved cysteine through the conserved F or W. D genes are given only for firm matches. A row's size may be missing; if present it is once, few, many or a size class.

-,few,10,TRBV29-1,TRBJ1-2,CSVSDYGYTF,TGCAGCGTTTCTGACTATGGCTACACCTTC
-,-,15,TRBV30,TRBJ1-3,CAWRSKGLAGNTIYF,TGTGCCTGGAGATCAAAGGGACTCGCTGGAAACACCATATATTTT
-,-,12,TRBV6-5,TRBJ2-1,CASSLGAGEQFF,TGTGCCAGCAGTCTGGGGGCGGGTGAGCAGTTCTTC
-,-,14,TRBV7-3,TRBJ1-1,CASSRGGEDTEAFF,TGTGCCAGCAGCCGGGGGGGGGAAGACACTGAAGCTTTCTTT
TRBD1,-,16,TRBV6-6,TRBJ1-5,CASSFRDRVSNQPQHF,TGTGCCAGCAGTTTTCGCGACAGGGTCAGCAATCAGCCCCAGCATTTT
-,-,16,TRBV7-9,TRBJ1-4,CASSLAGSSPNEKLFF,TGTGCCAGCAGCTTAGCCGGGTCGTCCCCTAATGAAAAACTGTTTTTT
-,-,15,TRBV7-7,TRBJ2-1,CASSLEGGARNEQFF,TGTGCTAGCAGCTTAGAAGGGGGGGCCCGGAATGAGCAGTTCTTC
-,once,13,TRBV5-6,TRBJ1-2,CASSLEGSYGYTF,TGTGCCAGCAGCTTAGAAGGGAGCTATGGCTACACCTTC
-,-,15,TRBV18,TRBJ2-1,CASSPILSSYNEQFF,TGTGCCAGCTCACCCATACTGAGCTCCTACAATGAGCAGTTCTTC
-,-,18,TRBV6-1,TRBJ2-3,CASSEWASAKRARDTQYF,TGTGCCAGCAGTGAATGGGCTAGCGCCAAGCGGGCGAGAGATACGCAGTATTTT
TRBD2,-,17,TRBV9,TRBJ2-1,CASSVGGGRALENEQFF,TGTGCCAGCAGCGTAGGTGGCGGGAGGGCCTTGGAGAATGAGCAGTTCTTC
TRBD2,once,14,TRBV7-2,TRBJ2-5,CASSSDAGGETQYF,TGTGCCAGCAGCTCCGATGCGGGGGGTGAGACCCAGTACTTC
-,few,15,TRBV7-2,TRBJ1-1,CASSLVWGGRTEAFF,TGTGCCAGCAGCTTAGTTTGGGGGGGGCGCACTGAAGCTTTCTTT
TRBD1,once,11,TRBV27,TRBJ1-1,CATRTGSEAFF,TGTGCCACCAGGACAGGATCGGAAGCTTTCTTT
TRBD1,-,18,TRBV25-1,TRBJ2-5,CASSEGTGTGASEETQYF,TGTGCCAGCAGTGAGGGTACGGGGACAGGGGCTTCAGAGGAGACCCAGTACTTC
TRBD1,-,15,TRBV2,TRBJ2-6,CASRQGALGANVLTF,TGTGCCAGCAGACAGGGGGCGCTGGGGGCCAACGTCCTGACTTTC
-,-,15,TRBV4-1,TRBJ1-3,CASSLRGESGNTIYF,TGCGCCAGCAGCCTCCGGGGGGAATCTGGAAACACCATATATTTT
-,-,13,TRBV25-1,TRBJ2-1,CASIGVGVNEQFF,TGTGCCAGCATTGGGGTCGGGGTTAATGAGCAGTTCTTC
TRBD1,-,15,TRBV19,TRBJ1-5,CASSTTGSSNQPQHF,TGTGCCAGTAGTACGACAGGGAGTAGCAATCAGCCCCAGCATTTT
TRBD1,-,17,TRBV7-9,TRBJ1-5,CASSHTGTGGGDQPQHF,TGTGCCAGCAGCCATACCGGGACAGGGGGTGGGGATCAGCCCCAGCATTTT
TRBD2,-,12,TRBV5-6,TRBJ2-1,CASSLAVGGYFF,TGTGCCAGCAGCTTGGCAGTGGGGGGGTATTTCTTC
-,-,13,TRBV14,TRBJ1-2,CASSGQTGYGYTF,TGTGCCAGCAGCGGCCAGACAGGCTATGGCTACACCTTC
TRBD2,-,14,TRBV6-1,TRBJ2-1,CASRGLAGVHEQFF,TGTGCCAGCAGGGGACTAGCGGGAGTTCATGAGCAGTTCTTC
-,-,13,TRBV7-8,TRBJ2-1,CASGPRGLNEQFF,TGTGCCAGCGGGCCCAGGGGCCTCAATGAGCAGTTCTTC
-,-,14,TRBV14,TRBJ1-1,CASSLVYSGTEAFF,TGTGCCAGCAGCCTAGTATACAGCGGCACTGAAGCTTTCTTT
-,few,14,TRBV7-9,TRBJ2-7,CASSLAPGFHEQYF,TGTGCCAGCAGCTTAGCGCCAGGGTTCCACGAGCAGTACTTC
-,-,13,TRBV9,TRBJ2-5,CASSVGPQETQYF,TGTGCCAGCAGCGTAGGGCCCCAAGAGACCCAGTACTTC
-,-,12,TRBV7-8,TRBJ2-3,CASSRVTDTQYF,TGTGCCAGCAGCCGCGTTACGGATACGCAGTATTTT
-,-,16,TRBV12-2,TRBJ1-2,CASRLAQPGQGYGYTF,TGTGCAAGTCGCTTAGCACAACCGGGACAGGGGTATGGCTACACCTTC
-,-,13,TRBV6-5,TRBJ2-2,CASSISGAGELFF,TGTGCCAGCAGTATTTCAGGGGCCGGGGAGCTGTTTTTT
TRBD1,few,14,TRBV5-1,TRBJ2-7,CASSWVTGSNEQYF,TGCGCCAGCAGCTGGGTGACAGGGTCCAACGAGCAGTACTTC
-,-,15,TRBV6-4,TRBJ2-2,CASSDSKGPTGELFF,TGTGCCAGCAGTGACTCGAAGGGGCCCACCGGGGAGCTGTTTTTT
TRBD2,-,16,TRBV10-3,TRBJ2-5,CAISGRTSGYQETQYF,TGTGCCATCAGTGGCCGGACTAGCGGGTACCAAGAGACCCAGTACTTC
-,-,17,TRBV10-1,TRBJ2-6,CASGGGTEGSGANVLTF,TGCGCCAGCGGTGGGGGGACAGAAGGGTCTGGGGCCAACGTCCTGACTTTC
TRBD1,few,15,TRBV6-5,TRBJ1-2,CASSPTGNPNYGYTF,TGTGCCAGCAGTCCGACAGGGAACCCTAACTATGGCTACACCTTC
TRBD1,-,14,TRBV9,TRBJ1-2,CASSASTGDTGYTF,TGTGCCAGCAGCGCGAGTACAGGGGATACTGGCTACACCTTC
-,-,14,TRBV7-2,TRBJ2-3,CASQGGAETDTQYF,TGTGCCAGCCAAGGAGGGGCAGAAACAGATACGCAGTATTTT
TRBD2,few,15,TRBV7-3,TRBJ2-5,CASSLRAGGLETQYF,TGTGCCAGCAGCTTAAGAGCGGGGGGCCTAGAGACCCAGTACTTC
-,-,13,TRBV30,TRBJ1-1,CAWSVRGNTEAFF,TGTGCCTGGAGTGTGCGGGGGAACACTGAAGCTTTCTTT
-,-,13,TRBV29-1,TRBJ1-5,CSVVPETGQPQHF,TGCAGCGTTGTCCCCGAAACAGGGCAGCCCCAGCATTTT